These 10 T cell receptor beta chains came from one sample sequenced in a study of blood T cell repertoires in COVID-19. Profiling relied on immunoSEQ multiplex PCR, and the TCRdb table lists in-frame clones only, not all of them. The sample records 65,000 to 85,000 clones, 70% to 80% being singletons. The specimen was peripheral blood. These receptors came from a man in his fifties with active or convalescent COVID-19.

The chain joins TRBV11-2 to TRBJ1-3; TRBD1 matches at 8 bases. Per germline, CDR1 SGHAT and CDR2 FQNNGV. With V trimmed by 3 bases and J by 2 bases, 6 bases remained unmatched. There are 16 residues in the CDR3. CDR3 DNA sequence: TGTGCCAGCAGCTTCTCACAGGGGGATGCTGGAAACACCATATATTTT. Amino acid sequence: CASSFSQGDAGNTIYF.

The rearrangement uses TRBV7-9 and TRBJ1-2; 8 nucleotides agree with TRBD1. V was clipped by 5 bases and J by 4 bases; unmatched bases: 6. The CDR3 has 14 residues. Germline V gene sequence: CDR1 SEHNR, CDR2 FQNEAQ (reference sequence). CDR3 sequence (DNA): TGTGCCAGCAGCCTGGACAGGGAGGGCTATGGCTACACCTTC. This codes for CASSLDREGYGYTF. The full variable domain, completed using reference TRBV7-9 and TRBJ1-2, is DTGVSQNPRHKITKRGQNVTFRCDPISEHNRLYWYRQTLGQGPEFLTYFQNEAQLEKSRLLSDRFSAERPKGSFSTLEIQRTEQGDSAMYLCASSLDREGYGYTFGSGTRLTVV.

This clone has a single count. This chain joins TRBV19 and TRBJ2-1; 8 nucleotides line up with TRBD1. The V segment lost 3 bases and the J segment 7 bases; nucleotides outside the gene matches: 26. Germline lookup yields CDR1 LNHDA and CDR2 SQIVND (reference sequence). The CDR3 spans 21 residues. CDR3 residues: CASSIENGTGEQETLGNEQFF. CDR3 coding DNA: TGTGCCAGTAGTATCGAAAACGGGACAGGCGAGCAGGAAACACTCGGGAATGAGCAGTTCTTC.

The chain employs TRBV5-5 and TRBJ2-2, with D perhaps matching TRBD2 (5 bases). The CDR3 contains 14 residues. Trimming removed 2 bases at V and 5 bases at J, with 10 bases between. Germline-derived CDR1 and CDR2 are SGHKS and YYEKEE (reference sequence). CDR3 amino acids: CASSLDDYTGELFF. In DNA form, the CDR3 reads TGTGCCAGCAGCTTAGACGACTATACCGGGGAGCTGTTTTTT.

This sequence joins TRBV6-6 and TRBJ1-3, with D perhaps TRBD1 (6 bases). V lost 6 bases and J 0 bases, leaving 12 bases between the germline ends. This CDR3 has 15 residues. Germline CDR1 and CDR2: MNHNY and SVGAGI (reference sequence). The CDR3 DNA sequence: TGTGCCAGCAGGTTGGACAGCTTCTCTGGAAACACCATATATTTT. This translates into CASRLDSFSGNTIYF.

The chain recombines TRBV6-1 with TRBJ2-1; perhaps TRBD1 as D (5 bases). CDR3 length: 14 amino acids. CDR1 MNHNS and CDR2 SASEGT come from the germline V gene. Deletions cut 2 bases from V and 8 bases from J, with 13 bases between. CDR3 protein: CASSERPWGDEQFF. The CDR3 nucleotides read TGTGCCAGCAGTGAAAGACCCTGGGGCGATGAGCAGTTCTTC.

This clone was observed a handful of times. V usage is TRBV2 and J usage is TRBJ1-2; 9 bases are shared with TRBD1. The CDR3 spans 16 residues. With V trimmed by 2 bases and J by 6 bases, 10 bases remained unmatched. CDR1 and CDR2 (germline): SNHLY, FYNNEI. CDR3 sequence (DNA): TGTGCCAGCAGTGAAAGCTCTTGGGACAGGGACAATGGCTACACCTTC. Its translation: CASSESSWDRDNGYTF.

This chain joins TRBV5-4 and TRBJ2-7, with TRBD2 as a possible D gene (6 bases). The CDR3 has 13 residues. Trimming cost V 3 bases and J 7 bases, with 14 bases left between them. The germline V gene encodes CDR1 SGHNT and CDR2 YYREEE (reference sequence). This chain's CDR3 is CASSSWRGHEQYF. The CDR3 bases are TGTGCCAGCAGCTCCTGGAGGGGTCATGAGCAGTACTTC.

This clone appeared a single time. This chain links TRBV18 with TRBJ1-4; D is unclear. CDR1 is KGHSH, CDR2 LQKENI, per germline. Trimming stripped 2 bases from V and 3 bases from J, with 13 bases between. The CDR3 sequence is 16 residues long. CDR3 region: CASSPVVLGANEKLFF. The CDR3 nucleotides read TGTGCCAGCTCACCAGTGGTCCTCGGGGCTAATGAAAAACTGTTTTTT.

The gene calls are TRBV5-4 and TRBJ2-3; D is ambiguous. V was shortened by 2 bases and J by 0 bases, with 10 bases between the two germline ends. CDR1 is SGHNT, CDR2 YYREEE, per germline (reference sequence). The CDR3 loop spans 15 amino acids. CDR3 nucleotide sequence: TGTGCCAGCAGCTTAAGCCTGCCAAGCACAGATACGCAGTATTTT. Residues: CASSLSLPSTDTQYF.